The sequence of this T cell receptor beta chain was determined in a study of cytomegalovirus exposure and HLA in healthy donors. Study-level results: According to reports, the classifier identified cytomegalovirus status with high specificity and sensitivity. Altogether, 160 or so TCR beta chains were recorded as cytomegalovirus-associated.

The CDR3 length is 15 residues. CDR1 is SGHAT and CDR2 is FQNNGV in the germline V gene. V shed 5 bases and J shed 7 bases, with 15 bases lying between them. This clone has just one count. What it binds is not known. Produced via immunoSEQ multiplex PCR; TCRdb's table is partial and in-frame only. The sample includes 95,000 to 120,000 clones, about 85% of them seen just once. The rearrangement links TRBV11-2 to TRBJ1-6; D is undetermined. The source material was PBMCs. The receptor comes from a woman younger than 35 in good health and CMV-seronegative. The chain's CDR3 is CASSPRAGGNSPLHF. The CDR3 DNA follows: TGTGCCAGCAGCCCCCGAGCGGGTGGGAATTCACCCCTCCACTTT.